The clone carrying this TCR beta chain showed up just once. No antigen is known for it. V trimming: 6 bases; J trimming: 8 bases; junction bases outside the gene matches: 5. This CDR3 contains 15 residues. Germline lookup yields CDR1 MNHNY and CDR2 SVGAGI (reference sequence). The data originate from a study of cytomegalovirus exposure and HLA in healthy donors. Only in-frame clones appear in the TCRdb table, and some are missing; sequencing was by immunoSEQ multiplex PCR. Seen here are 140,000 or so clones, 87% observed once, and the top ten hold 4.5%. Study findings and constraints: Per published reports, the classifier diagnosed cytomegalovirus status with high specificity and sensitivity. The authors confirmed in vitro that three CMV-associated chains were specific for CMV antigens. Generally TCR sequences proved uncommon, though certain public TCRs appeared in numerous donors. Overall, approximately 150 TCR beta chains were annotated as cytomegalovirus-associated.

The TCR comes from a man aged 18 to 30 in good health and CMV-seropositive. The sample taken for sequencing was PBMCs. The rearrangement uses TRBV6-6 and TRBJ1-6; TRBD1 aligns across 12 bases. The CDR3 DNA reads TGTGCCAGCAGGGGAGGGACAGGGGGCGATTCACCCCTCCACTTT. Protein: CASRGGTGGDSPLHF.